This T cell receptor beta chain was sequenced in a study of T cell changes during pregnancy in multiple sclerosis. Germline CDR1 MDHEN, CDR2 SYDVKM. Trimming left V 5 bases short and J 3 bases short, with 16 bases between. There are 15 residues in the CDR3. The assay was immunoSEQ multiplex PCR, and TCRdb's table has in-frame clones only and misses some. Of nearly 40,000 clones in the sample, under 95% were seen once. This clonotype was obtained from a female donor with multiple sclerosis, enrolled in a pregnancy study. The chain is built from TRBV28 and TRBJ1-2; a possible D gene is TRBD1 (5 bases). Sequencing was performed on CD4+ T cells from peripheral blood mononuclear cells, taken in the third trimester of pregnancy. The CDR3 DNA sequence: TGTGCCAGCAGTCCTGGGACTCTCCTTTACTATGGCTACACCTTC. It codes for CASSPGTLLYYGYTF.